This record covers a single TCR beta chain. At one end the junction does not follow the germline gene, possibly because of a read error. TCRdb redid the calling of the 5' RACE reads with MiXCR, one entry per CDR3 protein. Seen here are 25,000 to 35,000 distinct CDR3 sequences, 12% observed once, and the top ten hold 7.8%. This CDR3 spans 14 amino acids. The germline CDR1 and CDR2 sequences are SGHRS and YFSETQ. This sample was included in a study of neurological immune-mediated disorders. The receptor was derived from a man between 60 and 75 years old in good health. Sequences were obtained from PBMCs. The V gene is TRBV5-1, the J gene TRBJ1-5; 9 nucleotides match TRBD1. In nucleotides, the CDR3 is TGTGCCAGCAGCTTGGGGACAGGGATGCAGCCCCAGCATTTT. It translates to CASSLGTGMQPQHF.